The 21 T cell receptor beta chains given below trace back to one sample, sequenced in a study of cytomegalovirus exposure and HLA in healthy donors. PCR was performed using 60 Vbeta and 13 Jbeta primers. Profiling relied on immunoSEQ multiplex PCR, and the TCRdb table lists in-frame clones only, not all of them. The sample yields 85,000 to 100,000 clones, roughly 86% seen once. The sample taken for sequencing was PBMCs. Receptors were obtained from a man aged 25 to 40 in good health and CMV-seropositive.

The chain recombines TRBV27 with TRBJ2-7; TRBD1 agrees at 8 bases. Trimming cost V 5 bases and J 3 bases; bases outside gene matches: 9. The CDR3 runs 15 residues. The V gene's germline CDR1 is MNHEY and CDR2 SMNVEV (reference sequence). For the CDR3, the DNA is TGTGCCAGCAGTGGAACCGGGACAGGATTCTACGAGCAGTACTTC. This gives the protein CASSGTGTGFYEQYF.

The gene calls are TRBV27 and TRBJ1-5; possible D gene TRBD1, 5 bases. Germline V gene data show CDR1 as MNHEY and CDR2 as SMNVEV (reference sequence). The CDR3 is 14 amino acids. The ends were cut back, 2 bases at V and 3 bases at J, with 8 bases in the middle. The CDR3 DNA follows: TGTGCCAGCAGTTTAGGGGGGGACAATCAGCCCCAGCATTTT. It translates to CASSLGGDNQPQHF.

The chain uses TRBV5-1 and TRBJ1-2; D is possibly TRBD1 (5 bases). The CDR3 loop spans 15 amino acids. CDR1 and CDR2 (germline): SGHRS, YFSETQ. V lost 3 bases, J lost 6 bases, and 18 bases lay in between. In DNA, the CDR3 is TGCGCCAGCAGCTCTTTCCCTGGGACTGGCGATGGCTACACCTTC. Translation gives CASSSFPGTGDGYTF. Full variable domain (remainder filled in from reference TRBV5-1 and TRBJ1-2): KAGVTQTPRYLIKTRGQQVTLSCSPISGHRSVSWYQQTPGQGLQFLFEYFSETQRNKGNFPGRFSGRQFSNSRSEMNVSTLELGDSALYLCASSSFPGTGDGYTFGSGTRLTVV.

This clone was seen a handful of times. The chain combines TRBV5-4 with TRBJ2-1, with TRBD1 matching 7 bases. J was trimmed by 0 bases and V by 4 bases; bases with no gene match: 4. The CDR3 is made up of 15 amino acids. Germline CDR1 and CDR2: SGHNT and YYREEE (reference sequence). CDR3 sequence (DNA): TGTGCCAGCAGCGTGGGACAGAGCTCCTACAATGAGCAGTTCTTC. It encodes CASSVGQSSYNEQFF.

V is TRBV2 and J is TRBJ2-7; TRBD1 might be the D (5 bases). V lost 7 bases, J lost 3 bases, and 16 bases lay in between. The CDR3 has 14 residues. Germline CDR1 SNHLY, CDR2 FYNNEI. The chain's CDR3 is CASKDSHANYEQYF. The CDR3 DNA follows: TGTGCCAGCAAAGACAGTCATGCCAACTACGAGCAGTACTTC.

V is TRBV5-1 and J is TRBJ2-1, with 7 bases fitting TRBD1. The length of the CDR3 is 15 residues. The junction had 7 bases not matched to a gene; V was cut back by 6 bases and J by 1 base. The germline V gene encodes CDR1 SGHRS and CDR2 YFSETQ. CDR3 coding DNA: TGCGCCAGCAAACGCCAGGGGGAGTCCTACAATGAGCAGTTCTTC. Translation gives CASKRQGESYNEQFF.

The J gene is TRBJ2-5, the V gene TRBV9, with a tentative D call TRBD2 (5 bases). Looked up from germline, CDR1 is SGDLS and CDR2 is YYNGEE. The length of the CDR3 is 15 residues. The V gene lost 0 bases and the J gene lost 1 base, with 10 bases spanning the gap. The CDR3 DNA follows: TGTGCCAGCAGCGTAGGCGGGCCTCTCCAAGAGACCCAGTACTTC. Protein: CASSVGGPLQETQYF.

The chain combines TRBV28 with TRBJ2-3, with D perhaps matching TRBD1 (5 bases). CDR1 is MDHEN, CDR2 SYDVKM, per germline. V lost 8 bases and J 0 bases, leaving 18 bases between the germline ends. CDR3 length: 16 residues. CDR3 coding DNA: TGTGCCAGCCGACCTCAGGGTTTACTAAGCACAGATACGCAGTATTTT. Translated, it gives CASRPQGLLSTDTQYF.

The V call is TRBV2, the J call TRBJ2-1; 11 bases fit TRBD2. Germline-derived CDR1 and CDR2 are SNHLY and FYNNEI. Trimming removed 6 bases from V and 0 bases from J; junction bases left unmatched: 1. This CDR3 contains 15 residues. CDR3 amino acids: CASRGTSGSYNEQFF. The CDR3 coding sequence is TGTGCCAGCAGGGGGACTAGCGGCTCCTACAATGAGCAGTTCTTC. Supplemented by reference TRBV2 and TRBJ2-1, the full variable domain reads EPEVTQTPSHQVTQMGQEVILRCVPISNHLYFYWYRQILGQKVEFLVSFYNNEISEKSEIFDDQFSVERPDGSNFTLKIRSTKLEDSAMYFCASRGTSGSYNEQFFGPGTRLTVL.

The chain recombines TRBV19 with TRBJ1-1; tentatively, D is TRBD1 (6 bases). Trimming left V 1 base short and J 0 bases short, with 9 bases between. This CDR3 has 15 amino acids. Germline V gene lookup returns CDR1 LNHDA and CDR2 SQIVND (reference sequence). CDR3 sequence: CASSIAPGVNTEAFF. DNA of the CDR3: TGTGCCAGTAGTATAGCACCAGGGGTGAACACTGAAGCTTTCTTT.

The genes are TRBV7-3 and TRBJ1-6; 9 bases match TRBD1. The ends lost 5 bases at V and 9 bases at J; junction bases unmatched: 8. This CDR3 is 15 amino acids long. Germline assignment: CDR1 SGHTA and CDR2 FQGTGA. The DNA of the CDR3 is TGTGCCAGCAGCCCTACAGGGGGCGGGGGTTCACCCCTCCACTTT. Translating it yields CASSPTGGGGSPLHF.

The chain uses TRBV6-5 and TRBJ1-3; D is undetermined. Germline-derived CDR1 and CDR2 are MNHEY and SVGAGI. The CDR3 has 15 amino acids. V shed 3 bases and J shed 0 bases, with 9 bases lying between them. The CDR3 loop is CASSYSISSGNTIYF. The CDR3 DNA reads as TGTGCCAGCAGTTATTCGATTAGCTCTGGAAACACCATATATTTT.

V gene TRBV10-3 combines with J gene TRBJ1-1; 9 positions agree with TRBD1. CDR1 is ENHRY, CDR2 SYGVKD, per germline. The CDR3 extends over 15 amino acids. V shed 8 bases and J 1 base; nucleotides not matched to a gene: 8. The CDR3 reads CAIQRDRETNTEAFF. Here the CDR3 DNA reads TGTGCCATCCAGCGGGACAGGGAGACGAACACTGAAGCTTTCTTT.

This sequence joins TRBV27 and TRBJ1-1; no reliable D call. CDR3 size: 16 residues. The V end lost 2 bases, the J end lost 2 bases, and 15 bases lay between the germline ends. Germline V lookup: CDR1 MNHEY, CDR2 SMNVEV (reference sequence). CDR3 region: CASSLLAPGSNTEAFF. In DNA, the CDR3 is TGTGCCAGCAGTTTACTAGCCCCGGGCAGCAACACTGAAGCTTTCTTT.

V gene TRBV2 combines with J gene TRBJ1-5; 8 bases match TRBD1. The germline gives CDR1 SNHLY, CDR2 FYNNEI. This CDR3 has 19 residues. With 3 bases clipped from V and 2 bases from J, the junction kept 15 bases outside the gene matches. CDR3 sequence (DNA): TGTGCCAGCAGTGAGAGTCGACAGGGGAGCACGGTCGGCAATCAGCCCCAGCATTTT. It is translated as CASSESRQGSTVGNQPQHF.

The chain employs TRBV7-9 and TRBJ2-7; the match to TRBD1 covers 11 bases. CDR3 length equals 16 residues. V was clipped by 1 base and J by 9 bases; unmatched bases: 11. Germline CDR1 is SEHNR and CDR2 is FQNEAQ (reference sequence). As DNA, the CDR3 is TGTGCCAGCAGCTTAGGGCCTCGGACAGGGGGCCCGAGGCAGTACTTC. This translates into CASSLGPRTGGPRQYF.

The chain couples TRBV11-1 to TRBJ2-5; D may be TRBD2 (6 bases). V shed 5 bases and J shed 8 bases, with 18 bases lying between them. The CDR3 covers 14 residues. Germline CDR1 SGHAT, CDR2 FQDESV (reference sequence). Written as DNA, the CDR3 is TGTGCCAGCAGCCGGGACTCACGATATGAAACCCAGTACTTC. It codes for CASSRDSRYETQYF.

The rearrangement links TRBV28 to TRBJ1-2; TRBD1 matches at 10 bases. Germline-derived CDR1 and CDR2 are MDHEN and SYDVKM. V lost 0 bases and J lost 6; bases outside the gene matches: 1. The CDR3 sequence is 14 residues long. DNA of the CDR3: TGTGCCAGCAGTTTATGGACAGGGGGCCATGGCTACACCTTC. Amino acids: CASSLWTGGHGYTF.

The chain recombines TRBV5-1 with TRBJ2-3; 10 positions match TRBD1. The germline V gene encodes CDR1 SGHRS and CDR2 YFSETQ. The CDR3 runs 14 residues. The trim removed 4 bases at V and 5 bases at J, leaving 4 bases unmatched. The CDR3 loop reads CASSLGTGEDTQYF. The CDR3 DNA reads as TGCGCCAGCAGCCTCGGGACAGGGGAAGATACGCAGTATTTT.

The chain employs TRBV5-5 and TRBJ1-1, with D perhaps matching TRBD1 (5 bases). The V end lost 3 bases, the J end lost 3 bases, and 9 bases lay between the germline ends. Germline CDR1 reads SGHKS; CDR2 reads YYEKEE (reference sequence). The CDR3 sequence is 13 residues long. The CDR3 region is CASSWTRDTEAFF. In nucleotides, the CDR3 is TGTGCCAGCAGCTGGACACGAGACACTGAAGCTTTCTTT.

The chain links TRBV18 to TRBJ1-4; 7 nucleotides agree with TRBD1. Per germline, CDR1 KGHSH and CDR2 LQKENI. The V segment lost 5 bases and the J segment 2 bases; nucleotides outside the gene matches: 11. The CDR3 sequence is 17 residues long. The CDR3 bases are TGTGCCAGCTCAAACCGTCGACAGGGAATCACTAATGAAAAACTGTTTTTT. Amino acids: CASSNRRQGITNEKLFF. Combining the CDR3 with reference TRBV18 and TRBJ1-4 gives the whole variable domain NAGVMQNPRHLVRRRGQEARLRCSPMKGHSHVYWYRQLPEEGLKFMVYLQKENIIDESGMPKERFSAEFPKEGPSILRIQQVVRGDSAAYFCASSNRRQGITNEKLFFGSGTQLSVL.